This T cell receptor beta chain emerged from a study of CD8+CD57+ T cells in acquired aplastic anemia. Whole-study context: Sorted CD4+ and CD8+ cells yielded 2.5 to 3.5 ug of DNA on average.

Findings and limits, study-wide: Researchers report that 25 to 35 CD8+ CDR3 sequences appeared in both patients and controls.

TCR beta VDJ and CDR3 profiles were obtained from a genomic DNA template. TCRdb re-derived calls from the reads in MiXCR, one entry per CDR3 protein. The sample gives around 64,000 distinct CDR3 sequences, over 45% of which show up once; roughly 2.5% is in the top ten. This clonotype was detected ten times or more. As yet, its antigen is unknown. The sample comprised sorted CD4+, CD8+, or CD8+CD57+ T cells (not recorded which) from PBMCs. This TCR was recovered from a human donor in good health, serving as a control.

The CDR3 DNA follows: TGTGCCAGCAGCTTAGGGACAGGAAAAGAGACCCAGTACTTC. Amino acids: CASSLGTGKETQYF. The rearrangement uses TRBV7-2 and TRBJ2-5; 7 positions agree with TRBD1. The CDR3 is 14 amino acids. V lost 1 base to trimming and J lost 3 bases; unmatched junction nucleotides: 2. CDR1 and CDR2 from the germline V gene are SGHTA and FQGNSA. Supplemented by reference TRBV7-2 and TRBJ2-5, the full variable domain reads GAGVSQSPSNKVTEKGKDVELRCDPISGHTALYWYRQSLGQGLEFLIYFQGNSAPDKSGLPSDRFSAERTGGSVSTLTIQRTQQEDSAVYLCASSLGTGKETQYFGPGTRLLVL.